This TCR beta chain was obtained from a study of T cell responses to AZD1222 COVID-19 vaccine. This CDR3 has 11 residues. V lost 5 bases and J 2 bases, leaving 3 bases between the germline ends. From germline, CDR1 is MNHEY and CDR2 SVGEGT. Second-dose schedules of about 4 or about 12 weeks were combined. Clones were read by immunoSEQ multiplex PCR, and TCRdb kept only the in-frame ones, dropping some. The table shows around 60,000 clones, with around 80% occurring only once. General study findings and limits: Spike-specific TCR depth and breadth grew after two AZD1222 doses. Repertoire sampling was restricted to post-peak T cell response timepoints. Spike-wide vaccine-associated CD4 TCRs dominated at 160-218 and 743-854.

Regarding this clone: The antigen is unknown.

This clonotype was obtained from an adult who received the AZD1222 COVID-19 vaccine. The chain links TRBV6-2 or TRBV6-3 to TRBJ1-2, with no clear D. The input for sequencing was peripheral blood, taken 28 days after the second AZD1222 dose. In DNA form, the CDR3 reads TGTGCCAGCAGTCACAACTATGGCTACACCTTC. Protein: CASSHNYGYTF.